Listed below are T cell receptor beta chains from one sample, sequenced in a study of human T cells and chemical hapten exposure. One entry per CDR3 protein results from TCRdb running MiXCR on the RACE reads. The repertoire consists of 150,000 to 200,000 distinct CDR3 sequences, with 25% to 30% occurring once and the leading ten covering approximately 3%. Sequences were derived from whole blood, sampled in connection with sensitization to the hapten diphenylcyclopropenone (DPC). These receptors all come from a woman in her twenties or thirties with alopecia areata. Some clones in this sample may be carry-over from other donors' samples. The CDR3 runs from the conserved cysteine through the conserved F or W. A D gene is named only where the DNA matches it firmly. Where a row states a size, it is once, few, many or the class of an expanded clone; other rows omit it.

J gene: TRBJ1-2
V gene: TRBV2
clone size: few
D gene: .
CDR3 protein: CASRETGRSGYTF
CDR3 DNA: TGTGCCAGCAGGGAAACAGGGCGGAGTGGCTACACCTTC

J gene: TRBJ1-5
V gene: TRBV4-2
clone size: few
D gene: .
CDR3 protein: CASSQDWDGDQPQHF
CDR3 DNA: TGTGCCAGCAGCCAAGATTGGGACGGGGATCAGCCCCAGCATTTT

J gene: TRBJ1-2
V gene: TRBV10-3
clone size: .
D gene: TRBD1
CDR3 protein: CAIRAGTVYGYTF
CDR3 DNA: TGTGCCATCAGAGCAGGGACAGTCTATGGCTACACCTTC

J gene: TRBJ1-2
V gene: TRBV6-2/TRBV6-3
clone size: few
D gene: TRBD1
CDR3 protein: CASSYDRDYGYTF
CDR3 DNA: TGTGCCAGCAGTTACGACAGGGACTATGGCTACACCTTC

J gene: TRBJ1-1
V gene: TRBV29-1
clone size: few
D gene: TRBD1
CDR3 protein: CSSRLTGVGRRTEAFF
CDR3 DNA: TGCAGCTCCCGACTGACAGGGGTTGGCCGTCGCACTGAAGCTTTCTTT

J gene: TRBJ2-1
V gene: TRBV20-1
clone size: few
D gene: TRBD2
CDR3 protein: CSAPLAGRVEQFF
CDR3 DNA: TGCAGTGCTCCACTAGCGGGACGGGTTGAGCAGTTCTTC

J gene: TRBJ2-5
V gene: TRBV11-1
clone size: .
D gene: .
CDR3 protein: CASSLDRRRETQYF
CDR3 DNA: TGTGCCAGCAGCTTAGACCGAAGACGAGAGACCCAGTACTTC

J gene: TRBJ2-5
V gene: TRBV3-1
clone size: few
D gene: .
CDR3 protein: CASSPTRAALGTQYF
CDR3 DNA: TGTGCCAGCAGCCCGACTAGGGCGGCCCTGGGGACCCAGTACTTC

J gene: TRBJ1-1
V gene: TRBV28
clone size: .
D gene: .
CDR3 protein: CASEAGYTEAFF
CDR3 DNA: TGTGCCAGCGAGGCCGGATACACTGAAGCTTTCTTT

J gene: TRBJ2-7
V gene: TRBV5-1
clone size: .
D gene: .
CDR3 protein: CASSLESGYEQYF
CDR3 DNA: TGCGCCAGCAGCTTGGAATCGGGCTACGAGCAGTACTTC

J gene: TRBJ1-1
V gene: TRBV7-2
clone size: .
D gene: .
CDR3 protein: CASSLQPGTATTEAFF
CDR3 DNA: TGTGCCAGCAGCTTACAACCTGGGACGGCGACCACCGAAGCTTTCTTT

J gene: TRBJ2-3
V gene: TRBV20-1
clone size: few
D gene: TRBD1
CDR3 protein: CSARGLVGQGASDTQYF
CDR3 DNA: TGCAGTGCTAGAGGATTGGTGGGACAGGGGGCTTCAGATACGCAGTATTTT

J gene: TRBJ1-5
V gene: TRBV6-2/TRBV6-3
clone size: .
D gene: TRBD1
CDR3 protein: CASSEDRYQPQHF
CDR3 DNA: TGTGCCAGCAGTGAGGACAGGTATCAGCCCCAGCATTTT

J gene: TRBJ1-2
V gene: TRBV2
clone size: few
D gene: .
CDR3 protein: CASSGAGTGYGYTF
CDR3 DNA: TGTGCCAGCAGTGGGGCTGGGACTGGCTATGGCTACACCTTC

J gene: TRBJ2-3
V gene: TRBV30
clone size: .
D gene: TRBD1
CDR3 protein: CAWSPTGVSTDTQYF
CDR3 DNA: TGTGCCTGGAGTCCGACAGGGGTCAGCACAGATACGCAGTATTTT

J gene: TRBJ2-3
V gene: TRBV6-2/TRBV6-3
clone size: .
D gene: TRBD2
CDR3 protein: CASSSLQSGGARYF
CDR3 DNA: TGTGCCAGCAGTTCTCTACAGAGCGGGGGGGCCCGGTATTTT

J gene: TRBJ2-7
V gene: TRBV12-3/TRBV12-4
clone size: .
D gene: TRBD2
CDR3 protein: CASSLHPGGLAGFSYEQYF
CDR3 DNA: TGTGCCAGCAGTTTACACCCTGGGGGGCTAGCGGGGTTCTCCTACGAGCAGTACTTC

J gene: TRBJ1-6
V gene: TRBV5-1
clone size: .
D gene: .
CDR3 protein: CASSLERGALHF
CDR3 DNA: TGCGCCAGCAGCTTGGAAAGGGGGGCCCTCCACTTT

J gene: TRBJ1-5
V gene: TRBV12-5
clone size: few
D gene: TRBD1
CDR3 protein: CASTDRGGNQPQHF
CDR3 DNA: TGTGCTAGCACGGACAGGGGCGGCAATCAGCCCCAGCATTTT

J gene: TRBJ2-3
V gene: TRBV20-1
clone size: many
D gene: .
CDR3 protein: CSARETKSDTQYF
CDR3 DNA: TGCAGTGCTAGAGAAACAAAGTCAGATACGCAGTATTTT

J gene: TRBJ2-3
V gene: TRBV28
clone size: .
D gene: .
CDR3 protein: CASTSSRASTDTQYF
CDR3 DNA: TGTGCCAGCACCAGTTCCCGGGCTAGCACAGATACGCAGTATTTT

J gene: TRBJ2-6
V gene: TRBV6-6
clone size: few
D gene: .
CDR3 protein: CASSSHSSGANVLTF
CDR3 DNA: TGTGCCAGCAGTTCTCACAGTTCTGGGGCCAACGTCCTGACTTTC

J gene: TRBJ1-1
V gene: TRBV7-3
clone size: few
D gene: .
CDR3 protein: CASSLTGSPATEAFF
CDR3 DNA: TGTGCCAGCAGTCTAACGGGCTCCCCGGCCACTGAAGCTTTCTTT

J gene: TRBJ1-1
V gene: TRBV18
clone size: few
D gene: .
CDR3 protein: CASSPSPGNTEAFF
CDR3 DNA: TGTGCCAGCTCACCGAGCCCAGGAAACACTGAAGCTTTCTTT

J gene: TRBJ1-2
V gene: TRBV28
clone size: few
D gene: .
CDR3 protein: CASTEGQGLNGYTF
CDR3 DNA: TGTGCCAGTACGGAAGGGCAGGGCTTGAATGGCTACACCTTC

J gene: TRBJ2-5
V gene: TRBV6-2/TRBV6-3
clone size: few
D gene: .
CDR3 protein: CASSSVSVPETQYF
CDR3 DNA: TGTGCCAGCTCGTCCGTATCCGTGCCAGAGACCCAGTACTTC

J gene: TRBJ1-6
V gene: TRBV7-6
clone size: few
D gene: .
CDR3 protein: CASSFDRESPLHF
CDR3 DNA: TGTGCCAGCAGCTTTGATAGGGAATCACCCCTCCACTTT

J gene: TRBJ1-5
V gene: TRBV15
clone size: .
D gene: .
CDR3 protein: CATSRRGQPQHF
CDR3 DNA: TGTGCCACCAGCAGACGCGGTCAGCCCCAGCATTTT

J gene: TRBJ2-7
V gene: TRBV10-3
clone size: .
D gene: .
CDR3 protein: CAIRGSGYEQYF
CDR3 DNA: TGTGCCATCAGAGGATCAGGCTACGAGCAGTACTTC

J gene: TRBJ2-5
V gene: TRBV15
clone size: .
D gene: TRBD1
CDR3 protein: CATSREGQGPWETQYF
CDR3 DNA: TGTGCCACCAGCAGAGAAGGACAGGGGCCCTGGGAGACCCAGTACTTC

J gene: TRBJ1-1
V gene: TRBV15
clone size: .
D gene: TRBD1
CDR3 protein: CATSRDGSQGAEAFF
CDR3 DNA: TGTGCCACCAGCAGAGATGGTTCCCAGGGGGCTGAAGCTTTCTTT

J gene: TRBJ1-4
V gene: TRBV20-1
clone size: .
D gene: TRBD1
CDR3 protein: CSARASQGGGEKLFF
CDR3 DNA: TGCAGTGCTAGAGCAAGCCAAGGGGGCGGGGAAAAACTGTTTTTT

J gene: TRBJ1-1
V gene: TRBV10-3
clone size: .
D gene: TRBD1
CDR3 protein: CAIGNPDRAEGEAFF
CDR3 DNA: TGTGCCATCGGAAACCCGGACAGGGCGGAAGGTGAAGCTTTCTTT

J gene: TRBJ2-5
V gene: TRBV10-3
clone size: .
D gene: .
CDR3 protein: CATGVRGREETQYF
CDR3 DNA: TGTGCCACCGGGGTTAGGGGCCGAGAAGAGACCCAGTACTTC